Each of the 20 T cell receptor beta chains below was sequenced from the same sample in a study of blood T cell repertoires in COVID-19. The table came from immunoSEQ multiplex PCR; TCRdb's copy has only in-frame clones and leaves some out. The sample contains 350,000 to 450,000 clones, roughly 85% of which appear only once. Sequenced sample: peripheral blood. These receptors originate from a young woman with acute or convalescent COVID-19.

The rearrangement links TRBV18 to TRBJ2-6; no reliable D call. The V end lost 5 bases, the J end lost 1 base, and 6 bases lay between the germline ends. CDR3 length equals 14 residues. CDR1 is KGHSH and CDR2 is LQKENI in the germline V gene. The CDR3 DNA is TGTGCCAGCTCATCGACTTCTGGGGCCAACGTCCTGACTTTC. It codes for CASSSTSGANVLTF.

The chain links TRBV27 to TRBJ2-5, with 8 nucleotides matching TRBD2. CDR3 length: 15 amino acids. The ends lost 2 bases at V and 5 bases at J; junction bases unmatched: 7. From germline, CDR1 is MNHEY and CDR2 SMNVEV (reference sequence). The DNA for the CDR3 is TGTGCCAGCAGTTTACGGGGGGGGGCCCTGGAGACCCAGTACTTC. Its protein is CASSLRGGALETQYF.

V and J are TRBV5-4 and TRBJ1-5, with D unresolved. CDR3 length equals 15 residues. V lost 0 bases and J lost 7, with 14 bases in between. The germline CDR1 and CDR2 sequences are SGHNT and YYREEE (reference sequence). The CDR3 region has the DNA TGTGCCAGCAGCTTGGCCGGGGATGTAAGGCAGCCCCAGCATTTT. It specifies CASSLAGDVRQPQHF.

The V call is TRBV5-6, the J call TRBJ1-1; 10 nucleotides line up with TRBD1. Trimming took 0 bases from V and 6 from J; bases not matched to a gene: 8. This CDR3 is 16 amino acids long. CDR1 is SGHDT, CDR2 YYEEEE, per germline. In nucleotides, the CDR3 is TGTGCCAGCAGCTTGGACGTCGGGACAGGGGAGGCTGAAGCTTTCTTT. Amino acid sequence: CASSLDVGTGEAEAFF.

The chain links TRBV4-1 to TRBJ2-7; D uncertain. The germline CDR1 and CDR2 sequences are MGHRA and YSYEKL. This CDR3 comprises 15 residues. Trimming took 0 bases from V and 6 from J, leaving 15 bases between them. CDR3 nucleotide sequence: TGCGCCAGCAGCCAAGATCTTAGTCGGGTCGGCGAGCAGTACTTC. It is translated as CASSQDLSRVGEQYF.

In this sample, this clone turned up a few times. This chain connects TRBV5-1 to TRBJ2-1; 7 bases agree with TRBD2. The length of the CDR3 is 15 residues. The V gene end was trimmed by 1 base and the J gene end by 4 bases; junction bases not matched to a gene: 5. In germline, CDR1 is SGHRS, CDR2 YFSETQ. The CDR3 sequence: CASSLQQAGYNEQFF. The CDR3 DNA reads TGCGCCAGCAGCTTGCAACAAGCGGGGTACAATGAGCAGTTCTTC.

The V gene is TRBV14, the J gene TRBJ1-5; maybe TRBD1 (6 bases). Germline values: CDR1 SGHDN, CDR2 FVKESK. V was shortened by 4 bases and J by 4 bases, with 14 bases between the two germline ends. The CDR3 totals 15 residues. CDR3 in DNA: TGTGCCAGCAGCCCACCGGGACAACTAAATCAGCCCCAGCATTTT. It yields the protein CASSPPGQLNQPQHF.

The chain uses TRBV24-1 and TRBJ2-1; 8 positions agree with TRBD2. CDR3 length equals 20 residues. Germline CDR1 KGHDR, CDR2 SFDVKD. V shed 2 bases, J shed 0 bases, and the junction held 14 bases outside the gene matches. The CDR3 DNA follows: TGTGCCACCAGTGATTCCGCGGGCGGGGGGAGCGGCAGCTCCTACAATGAGCAGTTCTTC. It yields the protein CATSDSAGGGSGSSYNEQFF.

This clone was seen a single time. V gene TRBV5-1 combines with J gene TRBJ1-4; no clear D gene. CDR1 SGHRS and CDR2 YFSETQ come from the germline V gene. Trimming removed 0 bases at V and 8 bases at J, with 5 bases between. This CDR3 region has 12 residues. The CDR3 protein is CASSLEPEKLFF. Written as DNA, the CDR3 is TGCGCCAGCAGCTTGGAGCCCGAAAAACTGTTTTTT.

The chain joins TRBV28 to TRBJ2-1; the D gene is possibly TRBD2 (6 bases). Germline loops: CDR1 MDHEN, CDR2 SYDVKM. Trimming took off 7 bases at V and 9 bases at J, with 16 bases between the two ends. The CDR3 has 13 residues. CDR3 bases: TGTGCCAGCACGGGTGGAGGGGCTGTTGAGCAGTTCTTC. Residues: CASTGGGAVEQFF.

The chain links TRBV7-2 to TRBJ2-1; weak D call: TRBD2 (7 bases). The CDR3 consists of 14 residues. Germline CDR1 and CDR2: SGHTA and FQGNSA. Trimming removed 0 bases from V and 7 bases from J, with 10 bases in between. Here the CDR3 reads CASSLARGGNEQFF. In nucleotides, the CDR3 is TGTGCCAGCAGCTTAGCAAGGGGGGGGAATGAGCAGTTCTTC.

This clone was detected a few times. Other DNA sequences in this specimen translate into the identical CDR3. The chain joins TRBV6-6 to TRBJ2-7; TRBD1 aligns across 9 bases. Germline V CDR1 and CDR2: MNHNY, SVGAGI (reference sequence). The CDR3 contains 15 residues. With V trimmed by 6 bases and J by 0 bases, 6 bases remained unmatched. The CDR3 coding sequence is TGTGCCAGCAGCCCCGGACAGGGGTTCTCCTACGAGCAGTACTTC. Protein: CASSPGQGFSYEQYF.

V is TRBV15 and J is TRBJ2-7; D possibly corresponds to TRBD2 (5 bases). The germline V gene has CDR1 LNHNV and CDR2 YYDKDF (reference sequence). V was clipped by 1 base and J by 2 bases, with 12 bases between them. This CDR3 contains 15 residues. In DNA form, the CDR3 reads TGTGCCACCAGCAGAGGATTTGGGAGTGCCTACGAGCAGTACTTC. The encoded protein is CATSRGFGSAYEQYF.

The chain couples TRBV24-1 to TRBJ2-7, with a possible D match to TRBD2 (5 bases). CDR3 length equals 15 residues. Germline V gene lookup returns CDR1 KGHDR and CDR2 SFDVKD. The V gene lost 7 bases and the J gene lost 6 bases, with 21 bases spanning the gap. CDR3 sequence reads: CATSVPGLGFFEQYF. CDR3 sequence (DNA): TGTGCCACCAGCGTTCCCGGACTGGGTTTCTTCGAGCAGTACTTC.

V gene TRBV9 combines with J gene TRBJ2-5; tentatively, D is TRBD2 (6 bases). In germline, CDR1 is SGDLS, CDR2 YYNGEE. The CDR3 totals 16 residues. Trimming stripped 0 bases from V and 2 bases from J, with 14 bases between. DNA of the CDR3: TGTGCCAGCAGCGTAGGAGTTAGCGGCCATCAAGAGACCCAGTACTTC. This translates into CASSVGVSGHQETQYF.

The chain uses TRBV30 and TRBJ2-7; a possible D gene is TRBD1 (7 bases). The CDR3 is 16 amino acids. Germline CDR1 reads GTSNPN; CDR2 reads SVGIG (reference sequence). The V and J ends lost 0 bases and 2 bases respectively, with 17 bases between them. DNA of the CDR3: TGTGCCTGGAGTGTTTGGGGCAGGGGGGACCCCTACGAGCAGTACTTC. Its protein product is CAWSVWGRGDPYEQYF.

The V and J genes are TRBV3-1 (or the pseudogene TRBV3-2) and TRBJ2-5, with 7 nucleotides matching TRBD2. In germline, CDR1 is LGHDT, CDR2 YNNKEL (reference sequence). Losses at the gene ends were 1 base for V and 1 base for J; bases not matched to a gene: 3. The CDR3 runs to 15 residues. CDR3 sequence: CASSQGRGGQETQYF. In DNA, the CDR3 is TGTGCCAGCAGCCAAGGCCGCGGGGGCCAAGAGACCCAGTACTTC.

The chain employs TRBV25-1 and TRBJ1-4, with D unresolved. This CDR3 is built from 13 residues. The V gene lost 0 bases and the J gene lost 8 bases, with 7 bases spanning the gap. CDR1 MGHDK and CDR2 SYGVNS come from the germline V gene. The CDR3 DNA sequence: TGTGCCAGCAGTGAATATGGGGAGGAAAAACTGTTTTTT. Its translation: CASSEYGEEKLFF. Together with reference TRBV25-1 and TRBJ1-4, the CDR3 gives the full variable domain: EADIYQTPRYLVIGTGKKITLECSQTMGHDKMYWYQQDPGMELHLIHYSYGVNSTEKGDLSSESTVSRIRTEHFPLTLESARPSHTSQYLCASSEYGEEKLFFGSGTQLSVL.

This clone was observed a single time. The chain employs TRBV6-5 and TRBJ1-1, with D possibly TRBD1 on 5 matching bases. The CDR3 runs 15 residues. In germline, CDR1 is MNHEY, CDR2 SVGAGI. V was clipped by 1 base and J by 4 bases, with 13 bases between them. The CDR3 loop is CASSYLVGGRTEAFF. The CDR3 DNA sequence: TGTGCCAGCAGTTACTTGGTGGGGGGTCGCACTGAAGCTTTCTTT.

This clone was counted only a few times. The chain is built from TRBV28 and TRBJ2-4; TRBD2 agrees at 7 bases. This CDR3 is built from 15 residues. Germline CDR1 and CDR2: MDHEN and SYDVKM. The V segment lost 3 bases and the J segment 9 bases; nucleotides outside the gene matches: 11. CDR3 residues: CASSLSRGGPIIQYF. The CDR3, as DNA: TGTGCCAGCAGTTTGTCTCGGGGAGGGCCTATCATTCAGTACTTC.